Presented here are 3 T cell receptor beta chains from one specimen sequenced in a study of cytomegalovirus exposure and HLA in healthy donors. The study ran its PCR with 60 Vbeta and 13 Jbeta primers. Clones were sequenced by immunoSEQ multiplex PCR, and TCRdb holds only the in-frame ones, with some missing. Its listing shows roughly 60,000 clones. The material sequenced was PBMCs. The source of these receptors is a woman aged 18-29 years in good health and CMV-seronegative.

The chain has TRBV2 and TRBJ1-1, with no clear D. V was trimmed by 3 bases and J by 0 bases, leaving 5 bases between them. The CDR3 consists of 13 residues. Germline assignment: CDR1 SNHLY and CDR2 FYNNEI. CDR3 bases: TGTGCCAGCAGTGAGTCATTGAACACTGAAGCTTTCTTT. This encodes CASSESLNTEAFF. The full variable domain, completed using reference TRBV2 and TRBJ1-1, is EPEVTQTPSHQVTQMGQEVILRCVPISNHLYFYWYRQILGQKVEFLVSFYNNEISEKSEIFDDQFSVERPDGSNFTLKIRSTKLEDSAMYFCASSESLNTEAFFGQGTRLTVV.

The V and J genes are TRBV5-1 and TRBJ2-5; D possibly corresponds to TRBD2 (6 bases). TRBJ2-7 matches the DNA end more closely, so the J call is doubtful. Germline V gene lookup returns CDR1 SGHRS and CDR2 YFSETQ. CDR3 length: 14 amino acids. CDR3 region: CASSAGAGSYEQYF. The CDR3 coding sequence is TGCGCCAGCAGCGCCGGGGCGGGGTCCTACGAGCAGTACTTC.

The chain uses TRBV7-2 and TRBJ1-2; D is unclear. The V end was cut by 5 bases, the J end by 7 bases, with 17 bases between. From germline, CDR1 is SGHTA and CDR2 FQGNSA. This CDR3 spans 14 amino acids. The DNA of the CDR3 is TGTGCCAGCAGCCCACAACCCGGGAGGGTTGGCTACACCTTC. Translation: CASSPQPGRVGYTF.